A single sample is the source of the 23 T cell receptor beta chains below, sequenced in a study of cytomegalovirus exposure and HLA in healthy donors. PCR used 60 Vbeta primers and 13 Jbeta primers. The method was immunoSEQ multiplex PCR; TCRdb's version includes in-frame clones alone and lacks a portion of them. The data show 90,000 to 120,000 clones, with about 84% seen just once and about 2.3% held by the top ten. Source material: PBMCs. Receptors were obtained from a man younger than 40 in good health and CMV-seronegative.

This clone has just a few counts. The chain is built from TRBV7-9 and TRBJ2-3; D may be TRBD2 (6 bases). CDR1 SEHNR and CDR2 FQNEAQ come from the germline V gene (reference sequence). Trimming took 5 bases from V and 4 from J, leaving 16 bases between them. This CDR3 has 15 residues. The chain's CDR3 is CASSIALASSDTQYF. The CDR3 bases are TGTGCCAGCAGCATCGCTCTAGCGTCCTCAGATACGCAGTATTTT.

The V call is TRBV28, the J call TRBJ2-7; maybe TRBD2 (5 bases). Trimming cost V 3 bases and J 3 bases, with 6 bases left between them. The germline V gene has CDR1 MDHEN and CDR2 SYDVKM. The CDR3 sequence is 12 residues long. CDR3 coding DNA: TGTGCCAGCAGTTTGGGGAGCTACGAGCAGTACTTC. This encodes CASSLGSYEQYF.

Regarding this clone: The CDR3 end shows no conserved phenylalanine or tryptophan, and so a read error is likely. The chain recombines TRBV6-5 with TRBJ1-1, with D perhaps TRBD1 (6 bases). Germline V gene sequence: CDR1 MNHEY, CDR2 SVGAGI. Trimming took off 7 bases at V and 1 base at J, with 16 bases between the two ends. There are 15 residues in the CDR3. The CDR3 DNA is TGTGCCAGCACTCCTCCGGGGGGCGGGAACACTGAAGCTTTCCTT. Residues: CASTPPGGGNTEAFL.

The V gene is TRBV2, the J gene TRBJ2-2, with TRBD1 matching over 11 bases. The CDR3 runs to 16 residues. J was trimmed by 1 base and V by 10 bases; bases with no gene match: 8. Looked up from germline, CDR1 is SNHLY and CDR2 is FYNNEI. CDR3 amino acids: CAICPGQGENTGELFF. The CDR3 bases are TGTGCCATCTGCCCGGGACAGGGGGAGAACACCGGGGAGCTGTTTTTT.

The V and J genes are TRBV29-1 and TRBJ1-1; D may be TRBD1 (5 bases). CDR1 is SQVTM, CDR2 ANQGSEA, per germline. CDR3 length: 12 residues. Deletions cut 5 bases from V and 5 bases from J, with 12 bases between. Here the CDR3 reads CSVTQGHTEAFF. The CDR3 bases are TGCAGCGTTACCCAGGGTCATACTGAAGCTTTCTTT.

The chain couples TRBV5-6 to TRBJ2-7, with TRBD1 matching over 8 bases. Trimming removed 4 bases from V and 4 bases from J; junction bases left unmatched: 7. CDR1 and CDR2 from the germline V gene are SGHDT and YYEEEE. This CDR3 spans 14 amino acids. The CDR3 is CASSHGQGAYEQYF. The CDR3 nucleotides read TGTGCCAGCAGCCACGGGCAGGGGGCTTACGAGCAGTACTTC.

The CDR3 DNA is TGTGCCAGCAGCGTTCAGGGGACGAACACTGAAGCTTTCTTT. Its translation: CASSVQGTNTEAFF. The rearrangement uses TRBV9 and TRBJ1-1; possible D gene TRBD1, 6 bases. CDR3 length: 14 residues. Germline V gene sequence: CDR1 SGDLS, CDR2 YYNGEE. Deletions cut 2 bases from V and 1 base from J, with 9 bases between.

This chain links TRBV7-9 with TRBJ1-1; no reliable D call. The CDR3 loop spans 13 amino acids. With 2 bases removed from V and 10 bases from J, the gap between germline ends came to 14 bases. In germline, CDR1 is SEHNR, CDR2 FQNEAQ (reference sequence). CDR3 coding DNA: TGTGCCAGCAGCTTATATGAGGTCCTAGGAGCTTTCTTT. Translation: CASSLYEVLGAFF.

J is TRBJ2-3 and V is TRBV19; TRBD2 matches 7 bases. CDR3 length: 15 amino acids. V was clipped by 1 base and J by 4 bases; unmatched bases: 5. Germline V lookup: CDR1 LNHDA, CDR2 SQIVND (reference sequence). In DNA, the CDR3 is TGTGCCAGTAGTATAGGAGGGAGGGATGCAGATACGCAGTATTTT. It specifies CASSIGGRDADTQYF. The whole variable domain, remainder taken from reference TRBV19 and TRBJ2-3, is DGGITQSPKYLFRKEGQNVTLSCEQNLNHDAMYWYRQDPGQGLRLIYYSQIVNDFQKGDIAEGYSVSREKKESFPLTVTSAQKNPTAFYLCASSIGGRDADTQYFGPGTRLTVL.

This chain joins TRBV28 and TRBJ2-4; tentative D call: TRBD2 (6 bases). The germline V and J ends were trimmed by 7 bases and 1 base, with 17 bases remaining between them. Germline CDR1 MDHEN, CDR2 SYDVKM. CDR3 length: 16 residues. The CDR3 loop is CASTRRRGQAKNIQYF. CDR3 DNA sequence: TGTGCCAGCACCCGGCGGAGGGGTCAGGCCAAAAACATTCAGTACTTC.

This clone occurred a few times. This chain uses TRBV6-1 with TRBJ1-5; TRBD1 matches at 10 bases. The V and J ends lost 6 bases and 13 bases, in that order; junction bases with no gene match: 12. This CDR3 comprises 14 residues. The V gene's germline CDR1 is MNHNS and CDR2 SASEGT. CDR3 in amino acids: CASRERQGARGQHF. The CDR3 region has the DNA TGTGCCAGCAGGGAAAGACAGGGGGCGAGGGGACAGCATTTT.

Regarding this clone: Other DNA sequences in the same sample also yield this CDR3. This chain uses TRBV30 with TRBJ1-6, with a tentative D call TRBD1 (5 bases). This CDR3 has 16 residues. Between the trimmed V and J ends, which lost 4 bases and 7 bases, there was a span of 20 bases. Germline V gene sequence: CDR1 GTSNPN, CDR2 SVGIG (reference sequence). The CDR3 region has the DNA TGTGCCTGGAAAGTGTTAGGATTAGGGGCAAATTCACCCCTCCACTTT. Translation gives CAWKVLGLGANSPLHF. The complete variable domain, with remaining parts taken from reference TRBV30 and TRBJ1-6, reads SQTIHQWPATLVQPVGSPLSLECTVEGTSNPNLYWYRQAAGRGLQLLFYSVGIGQISSEVPQNLSASRPQDRQFILSSKKLLLSDSGFYLCAWKVLGLGANSPLHFGNGTRLTVT.

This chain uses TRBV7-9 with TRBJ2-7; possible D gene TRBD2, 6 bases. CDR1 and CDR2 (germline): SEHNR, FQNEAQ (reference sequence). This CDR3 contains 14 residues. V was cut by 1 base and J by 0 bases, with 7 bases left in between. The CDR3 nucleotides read TGTGCCAGCAGCTTAGAGCGGGCCTCCTACGAGCAGTACTTC. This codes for CASSLERASYEQYF.

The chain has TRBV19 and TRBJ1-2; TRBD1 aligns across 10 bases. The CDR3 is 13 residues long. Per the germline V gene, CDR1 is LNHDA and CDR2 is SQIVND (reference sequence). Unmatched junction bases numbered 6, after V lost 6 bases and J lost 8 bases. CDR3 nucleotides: TGTGCCAGTAGGACAGGGGGCAGTCGGGGCTACACCTTC. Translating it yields CASRTGGSRGYTF.

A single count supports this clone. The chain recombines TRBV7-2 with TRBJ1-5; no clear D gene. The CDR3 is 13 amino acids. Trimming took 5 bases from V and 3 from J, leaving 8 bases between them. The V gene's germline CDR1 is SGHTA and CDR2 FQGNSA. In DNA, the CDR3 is TGTGCCAGCAGCCCTCGGGTCAATCAGCCCCAGCATTTT. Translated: CASSPRVNQPQHF.

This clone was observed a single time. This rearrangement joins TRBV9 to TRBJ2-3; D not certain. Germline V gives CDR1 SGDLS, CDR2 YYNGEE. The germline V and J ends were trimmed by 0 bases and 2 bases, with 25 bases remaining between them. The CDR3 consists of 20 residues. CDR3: CASSVGPPSEPSPLTDTQYF. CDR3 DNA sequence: TGTGCCAGCAGCGTAGGTCCCCCGTCGGAGCCCAGCCCCCTCACAGATACGCAGTATTTT.

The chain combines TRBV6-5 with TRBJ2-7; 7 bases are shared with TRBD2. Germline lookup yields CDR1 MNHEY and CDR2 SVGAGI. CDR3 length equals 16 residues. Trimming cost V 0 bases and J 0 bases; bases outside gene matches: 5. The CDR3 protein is CASSYSRASGSYEQYF. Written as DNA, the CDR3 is TGTGCCAGCAGTTACTCGAGGGCTAGCGGCTCCTACGAGCAGTACTTC.

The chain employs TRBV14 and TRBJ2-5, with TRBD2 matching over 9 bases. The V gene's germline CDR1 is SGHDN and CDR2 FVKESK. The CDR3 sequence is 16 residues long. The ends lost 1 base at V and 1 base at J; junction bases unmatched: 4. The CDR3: CASSQASGATQETQYF. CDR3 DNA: TGTGCCAGCAGCCAAGCTAGCGGGGCCACCCAAGAGACCCAGTACTTC.

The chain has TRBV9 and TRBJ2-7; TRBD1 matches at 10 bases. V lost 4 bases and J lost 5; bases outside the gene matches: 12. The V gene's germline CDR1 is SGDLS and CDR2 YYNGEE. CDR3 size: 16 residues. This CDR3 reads CASSSSSGTGVDEQYF. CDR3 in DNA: TGTGCCAGCAGCTCCTCCTCCGGGACAGGGGTCGACGAGCAGTACTTC.

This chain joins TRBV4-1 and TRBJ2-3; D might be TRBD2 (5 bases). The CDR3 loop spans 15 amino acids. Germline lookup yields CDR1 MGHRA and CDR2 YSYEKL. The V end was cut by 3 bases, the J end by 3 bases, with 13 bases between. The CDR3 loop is CASSHGMGATDTQYF. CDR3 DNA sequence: TGCGCCAGCAGCCATGGGATGGGAGCGACAGATACGCAGTATTTT.

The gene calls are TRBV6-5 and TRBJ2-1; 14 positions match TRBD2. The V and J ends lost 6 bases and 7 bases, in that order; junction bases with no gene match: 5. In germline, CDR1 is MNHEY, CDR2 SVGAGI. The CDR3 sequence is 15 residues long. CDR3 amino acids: CASRPGLAGGNEQFF. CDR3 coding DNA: TGTGCCAGCAGGCCCGGACTAGCGGGAGGTAATGAGCAGTTCTTC.

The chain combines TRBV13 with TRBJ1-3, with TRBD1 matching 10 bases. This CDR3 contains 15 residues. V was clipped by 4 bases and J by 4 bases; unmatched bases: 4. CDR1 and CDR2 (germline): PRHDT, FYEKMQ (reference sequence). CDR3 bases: TGTGCCAGCAGCTCGGGACAGGGGATGGGAAACACCATATATTTT. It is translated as CASSSGQGMGNTIYF.

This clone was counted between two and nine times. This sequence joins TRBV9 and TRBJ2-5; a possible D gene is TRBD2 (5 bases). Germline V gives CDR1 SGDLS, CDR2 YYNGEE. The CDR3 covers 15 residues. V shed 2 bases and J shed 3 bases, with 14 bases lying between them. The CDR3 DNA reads TGTGCCAGCAGCGTCCGAGGGTCGGAAAAAGAGACCCAGTACTTC. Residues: CASSVRGSEKETQYF.